A selection of T cell receptor beta chains follows, all from one sample in a study of blood T cell repertoires in COVID-19. The assay was immunoSEQ multiplex PCR, and TCRdb's table has in-frame clones only and misses some. The sample lists 200,000 or so clones, around 87% occurring once. Material for sequencing was PBMCs or T cells enriched from blood (not recorded which). The source is a man between 25 and 39 years old in a cohort exposed to, infected with or recovered from COVID-19 (not recorded which). Each CDR3 is given with its conserved first and last residue. Fields, in order: clone size, D gene, J gene, V gene, CDR3 protein, CDR3 DNA. D genes are given only for firm matches. Expanded clones are given a class, and other clones once, few, many or no size at all.

size: -; D: TRBD2; J: TRBJ2-5; V: TRBV19; CDR3: CASSIYSGSLQETQYF; DNA: TGTGCCAGTAGTATCTATAGCGGGAGTCTCCAAGAGACCCAGTACTTC
size: -; D: TRBD2; J: TRBJ2-1; V: TRBV24-1; CDR3: CATSDGGLWDEQFF; DNA: TGTGCCACCAGTGATGGGGGACTATGGGATGAGCAGTTCTTC
size: few; D: -; J: TRBJ2-7; V: TRBV19; CDR3: CASSSRMAPYEQYF; DNA: TGTGCCAGTAGTTCACGAATGGCCCCCTACGAGCAGTACTTC
size: -; D: -; J: TRBJ2-3; V: TRBV14; CDR3: CASSQDTGVLTDTQYF; DNA: TGTGCCAGCAGCCAAGATACCGGGGTCCTCACAGATACGCAGTATTTT
size: -; D: -; J: TRBJ2-1; V: TRBV4-1; CDR3: CASSQGSNEQFF; DNA: TGCGCCAGCAGCCAAGGTAGCAATGAGCAGTTCTTC
size: -; D: -; J: TRBJ1-5; V: TRBV29-1; CDR3: CSVGGGGSNQPQHF; DNA: TGCAGCGTTGGGGGGGGAGGTAGCAATCAGCCCCAGCATTTT
size: -; D: TRBD1; J: TRBJ2-7; V: TRBV28; CDR3: CASRAQGPLDEQYF; DNA: TGTGCCAGCAGGGCACAGGGGCCCCTCGACGAGCAGTACTTC
size: -; D: TRBD1; J: TRBJ1-1; V: TRBV25-1; CDR3: CASTRQGGVSEAFF; DNA: TGTGCCAGCACCAGACAGGGGGGTGTCTCTGAAGCTTTCTTT
size: -; D: -; J: TRBJ2-7; V: TRBV2; CDR3: CASNESGEQYF; DNA: TGTGCCAGCAATGAGAGCGGCGAGCAGTACTTC
size: -; D: -; J: TRBJ1-3; V: TRBV19; CDR3: CASSSGLAGNTIYF; DNA: TGTGCCAGTAGTTCGGGACTCGCTGGAAACACCATATATTTT
size: -; D: -; J: TRBJ1-1; V: TRBV7-2; CDR3: CASSFAGRGNMNTEAFF; DNA: TGTGCCAGCAGCTTCGCCGGGAGGGGGAACATGAACACTGAAGCTTTCTTT
size: -; D: -; J: TRBJ1-3; V: TRBV4-2; CDR3: CASSQDRSSSGNTIYF; DNA: TGTGCCAGCAGCCAAGACCGGAGTAGCTCTGGAAACACCATATATTTT
size: -; D: TRBD2; J: TRBJ2-5; V: TRBV28; CDR3: CASSLSGRLETQYF; DNA: TGTGCCAGCAGTTTAAGCGGGAGGTTGGAGACCCAGTACTTC
size: few; D: TRBD1; J: TRBJ1-6; V: TRBV19; CDR3: CASSRQGSGNSPLHF; DNA: TGTGCCAGTAGTCGACAGGGGTCTGGAAATTCACCCCTCCACTTT
size: few; D: TRBD1; J: TRBJ1-1; V: TRBV6-5; CDR3: CASSFRTGEAFF; DNA: TGTGCCAGCAGTTTTCGGACAGGGGAAGCTTTCTTT
size: -; D: TRBD2; J: TRBJ2-7; V: TRBV27; CDR3: CASSLGRESEQYF; DNA: TGTGCCAGCAGTTTAGGGCGGGAGTCTGAGCAGTACTTC
size: -; D: -; J: TRBJ2-3; V: TRBV5-6; CDR3: CASSLGKRGDTQYF; DNA: TGTGCCAGCAGCTTGGGCAAAAGAGGAGATACGCAGTATTTT
size: -; D: -; J: TRBJ1-1; V: TRBV27; CDR3: CASWELGMGTEAFF; DNA: TGTGCCAGCTGGGAACTAGGGATGGGCACTGAAGCTTTCTTT
size: -; D: TRBD2; J: TRBJ2-3; V: TRBV7-3; CDR3: CASSLGPSGLSTDTQYF; DNA: TGTGCCAGCAGCTTGGGGCCTAGCGGGCTTTCCACAGATACGCAGTATTTT
size: -; D: TRBD2; J: TRBJ2-7; V: TRBV5-1; CDR3: CASSLKSTGGPDEQYF; DNA: TGCGCCAGCAGCTTGAAGTCGACGGGAGGGCCCGACGAGCAGTACTTC
size: -; D: TRBD1; J: TRBJ2-7; V: TRBV2; CDR3: CASNRQGSYEQYF; DNA: TGTGCCAGCAACCGACAGGGCTCCTACGAGCAGTACTTC
size: -; D: TRBD2; J: TRBJ2-1; V: TRBV5-1; CDR3: CASSATGTSGYNEQFF; DNA: TGCGCCAGCAGCGCAACTGGGACTAGCGGATACAATGAGCAGTTCTTC
size: -; D: -; J: TRBJ1-1; V: TRBV7-6; CDR3: CASSWGDEAFF; DNA: TGTGCCAGCAGCTGGGGAGATGAAGCTTTCTTT
size: few; D: TRBD2; J: TRBJ2-2; V: TRBV27; CDR3: CASTPLLAGYTGELFF; DNA: TGTGCCAGCACCCCCCTACTAGCGGGGTACACCGGGGAGCTGTTTTTT
size: -; D: TRBD1; J: TRBJ1-2; V: TRBV10-3; CDR3: CAIREPGQVTNF; DNA: TGTGCCATCAGGGAACCGGGACAGGTCACCAACTTC
size: -; D: TRBD1; J: TRBJ1-5; V: TRBV4-1; CDR3: CASSQDRDRGQPQHF; DNA: TGCGCCAGCAGCCAAGACCGGGACAGGGGCCAGCCCCAGCATTTT
size: -; D: -; J: TRBJ1-4; V: TRBV2; CDR3: CASRRRGTGEKLFF; DNA: TGTGCCAGCAGGCGACGAGGTACTGGTGAAAAACTGTTTTTT
size: once; D: -; J: TRBJ1-2; V: TRBV5-1; CDR3: CASSGETGYSGYTF; DNA: TGCGCCAGCAGCGGAGAAACAGGGTATTCTGGCTACACCTTC
size: few; D: TRBD1; J: TRBJ1-3; V: TRBV23-1; CDR3: CATLSTDSTGTGGTGNTIYF; DNA: TGCGCCACCCTTTCAACTGACTCCACCGGGACAGGGGGCACTGGAAACACCATATATTTT
size: -; D: -; J: TRBJ2-7; V: TRBV12-2; CDR3: CASRLEVWGLAVYEQYF; DNA: TGTGCAAGTCGCTTAGAGGTCTGGGGACTAGCGGTTTACGAGCAGTACTTC
size: -; D: -; J: TRBJ1-5; V: TRBV6-6; CDR3: CASSPRDRQNQPQHF; DNA: TGTGCCAGCAGTCCGCGAGACAGGCAAAATCAGCCCCAGCATTTT
size: -; D: TRBD1; J: TRBJ2-2; V: TRBV5-1; CDR3: CASLGQGALGTGELFF; DNA: TGCGCCAGCCTGGGACAGGGGGCCCTCGGAACCGGGGAGCTGTTTTTT